Below are 20 T cell receptor beta chains sequenced from a single sample in a study of cytomegalovirus exposure and HLA in healthy donors. Sequencing was performed with immunoSEQ multiplex PCR; in TCRdb, only in-frame clones are kept and a portion is missing. Of roughly 330,000 clones in the sample, around 90% are singletons; the top ten hold over 1%. Sequences were obtained from PBMCs. The receptors stem from a woman aged 30 to 39 in good health and CMV-seropositive.

Here the CDR3 reads CASSKGGSYNEQFF. Here the CDR3 DNA reads TGTGCCAGCAGCAAGGGGGGGTCCTACAATGAGCAGTTCTTC. The chain employs TRBV28 and TRBJ2-1; tentatively, D is TRBD2 (7 bases). Germline V CDR1 and CDR2: MDHEN, SYDVKM. Between the trimmed V and J ends, which lost 6 bases and 1 base, there was a span of 10 bases. CDR3 length: 14 residues. Complete variable domain (other parts from reference TRBV28 and TRBJ2-1): DVKVTQSSRYLVKRTGEKVFLECVQDMDHENMFWYRQDPGLGLRLIYFSYDVKMKEKGDIPEGYSVSREKKERFSLILESASTNQTSMYLCASSKGGSYNEQFFGPGTRLTVL.

This chain links TRBV11-3 with TRBJ2-1; D might be TRBD1 or TRBD2, each matching 6 bases. The germline V gene has CDR1 SGHNT and CDR2 YENEEA. The CDR3 loop spans 16 amino acids. V dropped 1 base and J dropped 1 base, with 11 bases sitting between them. CDR3 bases: TGTGCCAGCAGCTTAGGGGGGGCTGGATCCTACAATGAGCAGTTCTTC. It specifies CASSLGGAGSYNEQFF. The complete variable domain, with remaining parts taken from reference TRBV11-3 and TRBJ2-1, reads EAGVVQSPRYKIIEKKQPVAFWCNPISGHNTLYWYLQNLGQGPELLIRYENEEAVDDSQLPKDRFSAERLKGVDSTLKIQPAELGDSAVYLCASSLGGAGSYNEQFFGPGTRLTVL.

The chain links TRBV5-1 to TRBJ1-2, with a possible D match to TRBD1 (5 bases). The CDR3 contains 13 residues. Per germline, CDR1 SGHRS and CDR2 YFSETQ. Trimming left V 0 bases short and J 4 bases short, with 7 bases between. The CDR3 DNA reads TGCGCCAGCAGCTTGGGGGACTTCTATGGCTACACCTTC. It encodes CASSLGDFYGYTF.

The chain uses TRBV4-3 and TRBJ2-6; D unresolved. Germline lookup yields CDR1 LGHNA and CDR2 YSLEER. Trimming removed 1 base at V and 0 bases at J, with 10 bases between. The CDR3 has 17 residues. The CDR3 region is CASSQGHSSSGANVLTF. The CDR3 coding sequence is TGCGCCAGCAGCCAAGGACATTCTTCCTCTGGGGCCAACGTCCTGACTTTC.

The V call is TRBV7-2, the J call TRBJ2-5; unclear D gene. Per germline, CDR1 SGHTA and CDR2 FQGNSA. This CDR3 spans 13 amino acids. Trimming shortened V by 0 bases and J by 4 bases, and 6 bases separated the two germline ends. Written as DNA, the CDR3 is TGTGCCAGCAGCTTAGCCGGTCGAGAGACCCAGTACTTC. It encodes CASSLAGRETQYF.

The CDR3 DNA is TGTGCCAGCAGCTGGGTTAATTCACCCCTCCACTTT. This encodes CASSWVNSPLHF. This chain links TRBV7-2 with TRBJ1-6; D is ambiguous. The CDR3 covers 12 residues. V lost 4 bases to trimming and J lost 6 bases, with 4 bases between them. CDR1 SGHTA and CDR2 FQGNSA come from the germline V gene.

The genes are TRBV5-1 and TRBJ2-6; D possibly corresponds to TRBD2 (6 bases). The germline gives CDR1 SGHRS, CDR2 YFSETQ. Trimming removed 1 base from V and 0 bases from J, with 14 bases in between. The CDR3 has 18 residues. CDR3 nucleotides: TGCGCCAGCAGCTTGTTCACGGGAGTAAACTCTGGGGCCAACGTCCTGACTTTC. It is translated as CASSLFTGVNSGANVLTF.

As regards this clone: Additional DNA sequences in this sample encode the identical CDR3. This chain connects TRBV6-5 to TRBJ1-2; D call uncertain. V was shortened by 2 bases and J by 2 bases, with 6 bases between the two germline ends. The CDR3 extends over 13 amino acids. The germline gives CDR1 MNHEY, CDR2 SVGAGI. The CDR3 is CASSYSGNYGYTF. The CDR3 DNA sequence: TGTGCCAGCAGTTACAGTGGAAACTATGGCTACACCTTC.

The gene calls are TRBV6-1 and TRBJ1-1; TRBD1 is a possible D gene (5 bases). CDR3 length: 11 amino acids. Germline assignment: CDR1 MNHNS and CDR2 SASEGT. The V and J ends lost 1 base and 11 bases respectively, with 8 bases between them. The DNA of the CDR3 is TGTGCCAGCAGTGAAGTTGGGGCGGCTTTCTTT. The encoded protein is CASSEVGAAFF.

V and J are TRBV6-6 and TRBJ2-5, with no clear D. There are 15 residues in the CDR3. Germline V gives CDR1 MNHNY, CDR2 SVGAGI (reference sequence). Trimming took off 6 bases at V and 3 bases at J, with 17 bases between the two ends. The CDR3, as DNA: TGTGCCAGCAGCCAATTGGGCCCCCCGAAAGAGACCCAGTACTTC. Amino acid sequence: CASSQLGPPKETQYF.

V is TRBV30 and J is TRBJ2-5; no definite D call. Trimming stripped 2 bases from V and 4 bases from J, with 8 bases between. CDR1 and CDR2 from the germline V gene are GTSNPN and SVGIG (reference sequence). The CDR3 runs 12 residues. The CDR3 DNA sequence: TGTGCCTGGAGTCCCACCGGAGAGACCCAGTACTTC. Amino acid sequence: CAWSPTGETQYF.

The chain carries TRBV2 and TRBJ2-5; D gene unclear. The V gene lost 4 bases and the J gene lost 1 base, with 7 bases spanning the gap. The germline V gene has CDR1 SNHLY and CDR2 FYNNEI. The CDR3 spans 13 residues. The CDR3 coding sequence is TGTGCCAGCAGTGTGAAGCTCCAAGAGACCCAGTACTTC. This codes for CASSVKLQETQYF.

The chain joins TRBV11-3 to TRBJ1-5; 7 nucleotides align to TRBD1. Losses at the gene ends were 5 bases for V and 5 bases for J; bases not matched to a gene: 3. This CDR3 has 13 residues. Looked up from germline, CDR1 is SGHNT and CDR2 is YENEEA. The CDR3 region is CASSRQGDQPQHF. The CDR3 nucleotides are TGTGCCAGCAGCCGACAGGGTGATCAGCCCCAGCATTTT.

The genes are TRBV9 and TRBJ2-6; D remains unclear. Deletions cut 0 bases from V and 1 base from J, with 17 bases between. The CDR3 loop spans 19 amino acids. Germline CDR1 is SGDLS and CDR2 is YYNGEE. The CDR3 bases are TGTGCCAGCAGCGTAGATGGTGACGGACGGGTGTCTGGGGCCAACGTCCTGACTTTC. It translates to CASSVDGDGRVSGANVLTF.

About this clone: This sample includes further DNA sequences coding for the same CDR3. This chain joins TRBV5-6 and TRBJ2-7; D perhaps matches TRBD1 (5 bases). CDR1 and CDR2 (germline): SGHDT, YYEEEE. Trimming pared 4 bases from V and 1 base from J, leaving 9 bases between. CDR3 length: 13 residues. The CDR3: CASSRDRSYEQYF. The CDR3 DNA follows: TGTGCCAGCAGCCGTGACAGATCCTACGAGCAGTACTTC.

The rearrangement uses TRBV30 and TRBJ2-7; 9 bases match TRBD2. J gave up 1 base and V 5 bases, and 6 bases lay outside the gene matches. This CDR3 region has 14 residues. The V gene's germline CDR1 is GTSNPN and CDR2 SVGIG (reference sequence). CDR3 residues: CAWRASGRSYEQYF. The CDR3 DNA reads TGTGCCTGGCGGGCGAGCGGGAGGTCCTACGAGCAGTACTTC.

The chain employs TRBV5-1 and TRBJ2-7; the D gene is possibly TRBD2 (6 bases). V lost 0 bases, J lost 2 bases, and 15 bases lay in between. From germline, CDR1 is SGHRS and CDR2 YFSETQ. The CDR3 extends over 16 amino acids. The CDR3, as DNA: TGCGCCAGCAGCTTGGGGCCGGGGAGGCGAGCCTACGAGCAGTACTTC. This translates into CASSLGPGRRAYEQYF.

V usage is TRBV28 and J usage is TRBJ2-5; TRBD1 agrees at 8 bases. The CDR3 is 14 amino acids. V gave up 6 bases and J gave up 2 bases; unmatched junction bases: 5. Germline V gene sequence: CDR1 MDHEN, CDR2 SYDVKM. CDR3 protein: CASRQGGSQETQYF. As DNA, the CDR3 is TGTGCCAGCAGACAGGGGGGCTCGCAAGAGACCCAGTACTTC.

This clone has only a few counts. The chain joins TRBV5-4 to TRBJ1-2, with TRBD1 identical over 7 bases. V lost 0 bases and J lost 8; bases outside the gene matches: 4. This CDR3 is 13 amino acids long. Germline V gives CDR1 SGHNT, CDR2 YYREEE (reference sequence). The CDR3 protein is CASSLGQGEGYTF. In DNA, the CDR3 is TGTGCCAGCAGCTTGGGACAGGGAGAAGGCTACACCTTC.

The chain combines TRBV4-3 with TRBJ1-4, with no clear D. Per germline, CDR1 LGHNA and CDR2 YSLEER. Trimming took off 2 bases at V and 6 bases at J, with 13 bases between the two ends. CDR3 length: 15 amino acids. The CDR3 DNA follows: TGCGCCAGCAGCCAAAGTCTCGCGGAGGATGAAAAACTGTTTTTT. Residues: CASSQSLAEDEKLFF.